Below are 8 T cell receptor beta chains sequenced from a single sample in a study of blood T cell repertoires in COVID-19. Clones were read by immunoSEQ multiplex PCR, and TCRdb kept only the in-frame ones, dropping some. The table shows 40,000 to 55,000 clones, with around nine tenths occurring only once. Sequencing was done on a sample of peripheral blood. The receptors were sampled from a human donor in a cohort sampled during active COVID-19.

This sequence joins TRBV7-9 and TRBJ2-7; tentative D call: TRBD2 (6 bases). This CDR3 comprises 16 residues. Germline values: CDR1 SEHNR, CDR2 FQNEAQ (reference sequence). With 2 bases removed from V and 2 bases from J, the gap between germline ends came to 16 bases. This CDR3 reads CASSLYIGTLTYEQYF. CDR3 nucleotide sequence: TGTGCCAGCAGCTTATATATCGGGACTCTCACCTACGAGCAGTACTTC.

The V and J genes are TRBV30 and TRBJ1-4; the match to TRBD1 covers 8 bases. V dropped 0 bases and J dropped 7; count of bases not matched to a gene: 4. The germline V gene encodes CDR1 GTSNPN and CDR2 SVGIG (reference sequence). The CDR3 consists of 14 residues. CDR3 sequence reads: CAWSVGTGSEKLFF. The CDR3 bases are TGTGCCTGGAGTGTAGGGACAGGCTCTGAAAAACTGTTTTTT.

The chain joins TRBV7-9 to TRBJ1-6, with D unresolved. The length of the CDR3 is 15 residues. V was trimmed by 5 bases and J by 7 bases, leaving 15 bases between them. CDR1 and CDR2 (germline): SEHNR, FQNEAQ (reference sequence). The CDR3 nucleotides read TGTGCCAGCAGCCGCCGTGTTAGTTTGAATTCACCCCTCCACTTT. It yields the protein CASSRRVSLNSPLHF.

This clone was recorded once. The V call is TRBV5-6, the J call TRBJ1-5; 10 bases line up with TRBD1. Trimming took 1 base from V and 1 from J; bases not matched to a gene: 5. Looked up from germline, CDR1 is SGHDT and CDR2 is YYEEEE. This CDR3 contains 17 residues. In nucleotides, the CDR3 is TGTGCCAGCAGCTTGATGACAGGGGGCAAGAGCAATCAGCCCCAGCATTTT. The encoded protein is CASSLMTGGKSNQPQHF.

This rearrangement joins TRBV6-2 or TRBV6-3 to TRBJ2-3; D perhaps matches TRBD2 (6 bases). V gave up 2 bases and J gave up 2 bases, with 8 bases separating them. This CDR3 has 14 residues. Germline-derived CDR1 and CDR2 are MNHEY and SVGEGT. CDR3 sequence: CASSYGGSTDTQYF. CDR3 DNA: TGTGCCAGCAGTTACGGGGGGTCCACAGATACGCAGTATTTT.

The chain uses TRBV19 and TRBJ2-7; no definite D call. V lost 4 bases and J lost 0, with 13 bases in between. CDR3 length: 15 amino acids. Germline CDR1 and CDR2: LNHDA and SQIVND (reference sequence). Here the CDR3 DNA reads TGTGCCAGTAGTAATGGTCTTTTGAGCTCCTACGAGCAGTACTTC. Translated: CASSNGLLSSYEQYF.

The gene calls are TRBV19 and TRBJ1-3; D gene uncertain. V was clipped by 6 bases and J by 0 bases, with 12 bases between them. The CDR3 spans 15 residues. Germline V gives CDR1 LNHDA, CDR2 SQIVND (reference sequence). The CDR3: CASSPQKFSGNTIYF. The CDR3 DNA reads TGTGCCAGTAGCCCACAGAAGTTCTCTGGAAACACCATATATTTT.

The chain employs TRBV6-5 and TRBJ2-7, with 8 bases fitting TRBD1. V gave up 4 bases and J gave up 4 bases; unmatched junction bases: 12. This CDR3 spans 16 amino acids. Germline V gives CDR1 MNHEY, CDR2 SVGAGI. The CDR3, as DNA: TGTGCCAGCAGTTCCCTCCAGGGGGCCCGGGGGTACGAGCAGTACTTC. Translating it yields CASSSLQGARGYEQYF.